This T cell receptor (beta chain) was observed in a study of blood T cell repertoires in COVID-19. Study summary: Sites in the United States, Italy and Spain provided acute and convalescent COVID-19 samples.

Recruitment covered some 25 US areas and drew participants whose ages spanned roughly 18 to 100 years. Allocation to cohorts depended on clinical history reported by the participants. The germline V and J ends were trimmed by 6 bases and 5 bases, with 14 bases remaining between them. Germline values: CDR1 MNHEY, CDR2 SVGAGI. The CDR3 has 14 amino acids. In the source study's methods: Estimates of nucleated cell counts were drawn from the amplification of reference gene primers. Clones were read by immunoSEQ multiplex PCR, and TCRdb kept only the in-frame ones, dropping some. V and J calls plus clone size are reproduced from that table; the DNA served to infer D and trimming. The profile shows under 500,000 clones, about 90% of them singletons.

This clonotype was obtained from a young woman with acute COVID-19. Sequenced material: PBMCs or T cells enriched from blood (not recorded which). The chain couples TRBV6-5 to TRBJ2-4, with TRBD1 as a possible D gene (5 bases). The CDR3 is CASSPTDNENIQYF. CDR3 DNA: TGTGCCAGCAGCCCCACGGACAACGAAAACATTCAGTACTTC.